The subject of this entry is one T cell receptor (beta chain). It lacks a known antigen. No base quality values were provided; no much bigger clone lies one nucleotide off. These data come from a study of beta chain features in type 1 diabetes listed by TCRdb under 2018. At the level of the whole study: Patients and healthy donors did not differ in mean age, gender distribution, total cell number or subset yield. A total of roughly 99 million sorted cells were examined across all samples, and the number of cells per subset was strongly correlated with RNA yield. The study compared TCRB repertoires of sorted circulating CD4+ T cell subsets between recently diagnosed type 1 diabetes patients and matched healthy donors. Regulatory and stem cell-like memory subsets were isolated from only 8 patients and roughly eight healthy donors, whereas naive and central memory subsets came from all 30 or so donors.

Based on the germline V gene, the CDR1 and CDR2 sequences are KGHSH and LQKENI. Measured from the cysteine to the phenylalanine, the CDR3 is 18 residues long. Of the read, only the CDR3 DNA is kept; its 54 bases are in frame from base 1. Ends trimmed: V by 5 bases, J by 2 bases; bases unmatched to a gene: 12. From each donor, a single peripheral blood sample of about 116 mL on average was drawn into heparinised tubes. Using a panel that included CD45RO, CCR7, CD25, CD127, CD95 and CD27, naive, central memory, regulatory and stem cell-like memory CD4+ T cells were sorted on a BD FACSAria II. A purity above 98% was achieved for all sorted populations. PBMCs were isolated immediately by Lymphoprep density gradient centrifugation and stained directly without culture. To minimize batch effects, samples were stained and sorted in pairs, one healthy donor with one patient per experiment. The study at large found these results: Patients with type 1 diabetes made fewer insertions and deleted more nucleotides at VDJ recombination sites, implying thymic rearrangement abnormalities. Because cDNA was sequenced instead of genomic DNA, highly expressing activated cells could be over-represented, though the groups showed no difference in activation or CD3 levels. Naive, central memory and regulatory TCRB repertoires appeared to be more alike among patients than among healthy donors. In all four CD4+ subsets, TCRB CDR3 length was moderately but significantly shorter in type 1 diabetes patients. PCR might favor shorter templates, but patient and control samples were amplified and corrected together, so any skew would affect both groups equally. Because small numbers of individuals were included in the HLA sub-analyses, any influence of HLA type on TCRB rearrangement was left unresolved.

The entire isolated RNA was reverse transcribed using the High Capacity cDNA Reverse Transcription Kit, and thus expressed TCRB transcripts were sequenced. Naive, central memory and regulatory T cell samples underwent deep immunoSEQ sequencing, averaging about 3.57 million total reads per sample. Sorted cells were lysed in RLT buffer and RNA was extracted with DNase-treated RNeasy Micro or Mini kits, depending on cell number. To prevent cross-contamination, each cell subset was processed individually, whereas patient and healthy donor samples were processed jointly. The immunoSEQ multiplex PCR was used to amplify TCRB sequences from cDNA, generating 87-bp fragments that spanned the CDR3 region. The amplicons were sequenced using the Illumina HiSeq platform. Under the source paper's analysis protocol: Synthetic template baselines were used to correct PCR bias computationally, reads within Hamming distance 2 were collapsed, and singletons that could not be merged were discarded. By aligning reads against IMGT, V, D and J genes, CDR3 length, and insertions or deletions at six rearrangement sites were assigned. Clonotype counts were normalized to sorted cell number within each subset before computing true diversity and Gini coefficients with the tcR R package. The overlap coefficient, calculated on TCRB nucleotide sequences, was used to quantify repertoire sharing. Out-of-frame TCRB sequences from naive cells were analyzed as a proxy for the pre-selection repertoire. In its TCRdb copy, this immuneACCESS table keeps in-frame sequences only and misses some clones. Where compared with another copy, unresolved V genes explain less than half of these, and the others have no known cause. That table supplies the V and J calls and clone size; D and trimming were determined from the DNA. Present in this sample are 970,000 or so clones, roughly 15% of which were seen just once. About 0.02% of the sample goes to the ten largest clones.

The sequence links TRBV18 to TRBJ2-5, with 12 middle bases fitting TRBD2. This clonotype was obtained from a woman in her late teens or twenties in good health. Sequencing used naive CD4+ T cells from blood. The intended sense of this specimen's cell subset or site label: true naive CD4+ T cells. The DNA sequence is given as TGTGCCAGCTCAACACTGACTAGCGGGAGCCTGGGTCAAGAGACCCAGTACTTC. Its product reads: CASSTLTSGSLGQETQYF. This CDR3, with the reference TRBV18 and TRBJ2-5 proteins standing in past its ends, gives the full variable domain NAGVMQNPRHLVRRRGQEARLRCSPMKGHSHVYWYRQLPEEGLKFMVYLQKENIIDESGMPKERFSAEFPKEGPSILRIQQVVRGDSAAYFCASSTLTSGSLGQETQYFGPGTRLLVL.